A selection of T cell receptor beta chains follows, all from one sample in a study of blood T cell repertoires in COVID-19. Generated by immunoSEQ multiplex PCR, the TCRdb table keeps only in-frame clones and is missing some. The table includes around 20,000 clones, approximately 87% detected once. Sequencing was done on a sample of peripheral blood. These receptors all stem from a human donor in a cohort sampled during active COVID-19. The CDR3 runs from the conserved cysteine through the conserved F or W. The order of the fields is J gene, clone size, V gene, D gene, CDR3 DNA, CDR3 protein. The D gene is left open where the match is weak. The size field is filled for only some rows; it gives once, few, many or a size class.

J gene: TRBJ2-3
clone size: once
V gene: TRBV6-5
D gene: -
CDR3 DNA: TGTGCCAGCAGTTACTCGGTCAGCGCTGGGGATACGCAGTATTTT
CDR3 protein: CASSYSVSAGDTQYF

J gene: TRBJ2-7
clone size: -
V gene: TRBV24-1
D gene: -
CDR3 DNA: TGTGCCACCAGTACGTCCAGCTACGAGCAGTACTTC
CDR3 protein: CATSTSSYEQYF

J gene: TRBJ2-4
clone size: -
V gene: TRBV6-1
D gene: TRBD2
CDR3 DNA: TGTGCCAGCAGTGAAATGTTGACTAGCTCGGCCAAAAACATTCAGTACTTC
CDR3 protein: CASSEMLTSSAKNIQYF

J gene: TRBJ1-2
clone size: -
V gene: TRBV4-1
D gene: -
CDR3 DNA: TGCGCCAGCAGCCAAGATAGTGGACTCCGATTCATTAACTATGGCTACACCTTC
CDR3 protein: CASSQDSGLRFINYGYTF

J gene: TRBJ2-3
clone size: -
V gene: TRBV5-4
D gene: TRBD1
CDR3 DNA: TGTGCCAGCAGCTATGGGACAGCCTCGGGCACAGATACGCAGTATTTT
CDR3 protein: CASSYGTASGTDTQYF

J gene: TRBJ2-7
clone size: few
V gene: TRBV5-4
D gene: TRBD2
CDR3 DNA: TGTGCCAGCAGCACGTCAGCGGGAGGGTACGAGCAGTACTTC
CDR3 protein: CASSTSAGGYEQYF

J gene: TRBJ1-5
clone size: -
V gene: TRBV19
D gene: TRBD1
CDR3 DNA: TGTGCCACAAGAGACAGGGAAAGTCAGCCCCAGCATTTT
CDR3 protein: CATRDRESQPQHF

J gene: TRBJ2-5
clone size: -
V gene: TRBV6-5
D gene: -
CDR3 DNA: TGTGCCAGCAGCAGGGGCCACCAAGAGACCCAGTACTTC
CDR3 protein: CASSRGHQETQYF

J gene: TRBJ1-5
clone size: -
V gene: TRBV6-1
D gene: -
CDR3 DNA: TGTGCCAGCAGTGAAGGAACAGGGCTGGCCAATCAGCCCCAGCATTTT
CDR3 protein: CASSEGTGLANQPQHF

J gene: TRBJ2-5
clone size: -
V gene: TRBV5-1
D gene: TRBD2
CDR3 DNA: TGCGCCAGCAGCTTGCCTAGCGGTCAAGAGACCCAGTACTTC
CDR3 protein: CASSLPSGQETQYF

J gene: TRBJ2-2
clone size: -
V gene: TRBV14
D gene: TRBD2
CDR3 DNA: TGTGCCAGCAGCCAAGTTGGCGGGAGTGGGACCGGGGAGCTGTTTTTT
CDR3 protein: CASSQVGGSGTGELFF

J gene: TRBJ2-5
clone size: -
V gene: TRBV9
D gene: TRBD1
CDR3 DNA: TGTGCCAGCAGCGAAAAACAGGGGCAGGGAGAGACCCAGTACTTC
CDR3 protein: CASSEKQGQGETQYF

J gene: TRBJ2-3
clone size: -
V gene: TRBV28
D gene: TRBD2
CDR3 DNA: TGTGCCAGCACGCCCGAGAAACTAGCGGGGGAAGTCACAGATACGCAGTATTTT
CDR3 protein: CASTPEKLAGEVTDTQYF

J gene: TRBJ2-7
clone size: few
V gene: TRBV28
D gene: TRBD2
CDR3 DNA: TGTGCCAGCAGTTCACCCCTGGGACTAGCGGGTCTCGAGCAGTACTTC
CDR3 protein: CASSSPLGLAGLEQYF

J gene: TRBJ1-1
clone size: -
V gene: TRBV4-1
D gene: -
CDR3 DNA: TGCGCCAGCAGCCAATACGCCGGGAGAATGGACACTGAAGCTTTCTTT
CDR3 protein: CASSQYAGRMDTEAFF

J gene: TRBJ2-5
clone size: -
V gene: TRBV6-1
D gene: TRBD2
CDR3 DNA: TGTGCCAGCAGTGTGGGACTAGCGGGTCAGGGAGAGACCCAGTACTTC
CDR3 protein: CASSVGLAGQGETQYF